A selection of T cell receptor beta chains follows, all from one sample in a study of shared clonotypes between healthy human individuals. TCRdb's table, derived via immunoSEQ multiplex PCR, lists solely in-frame clones and lacks some. There are about 960,000 clones in the sample; approximately 76% occur only once, and around 1.5% lies in the top ten. Sequenced material: memory CD4+ T cells sorted from blood. Source of these receptors: a man between 18 and 29 years old in good health. The CDR3 runs from the conserved cysteine through the conserved F or W. D genes are given only for firm matches. Some rows mark clone size as missing; the rest say once, few, many or name a class of expanded clone.

V: TRBV7-2
size: .
J: TRBJ1-6
D: .
DNA: TGTGCCAGCAGCCGGCAGGTGGATTCACCCCTCCACTTT
CDR3: CASSRQVDSPLHF

V: TRBV15
size: few
J: TRBJ1-2
D: TRBD1
DNA: TGTGCCACCAAAGGGACAGGGGGTATCGGCTATGGCTACACCTTC
CDR3: CATKGTGGIGYGYTF

V: TRBV7-9
size: .
J: TRBJ2-5
D: .
DNA: TGTGCCAGCAGCTTAAGGTTGCAGGGTACTAGGGAGACCCAGTACTTC
CDR3: CASSLRLQGTRETQYF

V: TRBV7-7
size: .
J: TRBJ2-7
D: .
DNA: TGTGCTAGCAGCACCGGGACAATCAACGAGCAGTACTTC
CDR3: CASSTGTINEQYF

V: TRBV27
size: once
J: TRBJ2-2
D: TRBD2
DNA: TGTGCCAGCACGCCTAGAAGGACTAGCAGGAACACCGGGGAGCTGTTTTTT
CDR3: CASTPRRTSRNTGELFF

V: TRBV6-6
size: once
J: TRBJ2-7
D: TRBD1
DNA: TGTGCCAGCAGGAGAGGACAGGACGTCTCCTACGAGCAGTACTTC
CDR3: CASRRGQDVSYEQYF

V: TRBV11-2
size: .
J: TRBJ1-6
D: .
DNA: TGTGCCAGCAGCTTAGGGGCCAACGGAACACCCCTCCACTTT
CDR3: CASSLGANGTPLHF

V: TRBV2
size: once
J: TRBJ2-6
D: TRBD2
DNA: TGTGCCAGCAGTGAAGCGCGGGGGGCTGGGGCCAACGTCCTGACTTTC
CDR3: CASSEARGAGANVLTF

V: TRBV2
size: few
J: TRBJ1-3
D: .
DNA: TGTGCCAGCAGCGGACAGCTCTCTGGAAACACCATATATTTT
CDR3: CASSGQLSGNTIYF

V: TRBV9
size: .
J: TRBJ2-2
D: .
DNA: TGTGCCAGCAGCGCCTACAGGGGAGGTTTGGGCGGGGAGCTGTTTTTT
CDR3: CASSAYRGGLGGELFF

V: TRBV5-1
size: .
J: TRBJ1-1
D: TRBD1
DNA: TGCGCCAGCAGCTATGGGACAGGCCCCGAAGCTTTCTTT
CDR3: CASSYGTGPEAFF

V: TRBV5-5
size: .
J: TRBJ2-3
D: .
DNA: TGTGCCAGCAGCTTCCCGCTAGCCGGGACTAGCACAGATACGCAGTATTTT
CDR3: CASSFPLAGTSTDTQYF

V: TRBV11-2
size: .
J: TRBJ2-1
D: .
DNA: TGTGCCAGCAGCTTGGGAGACTCCATTGGTGAGCAGTTCTTC
CDR3: CASSLGDSIGEQFF

V: TRBV5-5
size: .
J: TRBJ1-2
D: .
DNA: TGTGCCAGCAGCTTGGTGGAGGGCGGTCACTATGGCTACACCTTC
CDR3: CASSLVEGGHYGYTF

V: TRBV7-2
size: .
J: TRBJ2-4
D: .
DNA: TGTGCCAGCAGCGAACGCCAGGGGAAAAACATTCAGTACTTC
CDR3: CASSERQGKNIQYF

V: TRBV18
size: .
J: TRBJ2-7
D: .
DNA: TGTGCCAGCTCAGATCGTGATTGGGGCTACGAGCAGTACTTC
CDR3: CASSDRDWGYEQYF

V: TRBV28
size: .
J: TRBJ1-5
D: TRBD1
DNA: TGTGCCAGCAGAGGGGACAGGGGGCCGGGCAATCAGCCCCAGCATTTT
CDR3: CASRGDRGPGNQPQHF

V: TRBV5-6
size: .
J: TRBJ2-2
D: TRBD2
DNA: TGTGCCAGCAGCTTGGTTGCTAGCGGGTTTAACACCGGGGAGCTGTTTTTT
CDR3: CASSLVASGFNTGELFF

V: TRBV7-3
size: .
J: TRBJ2-5
D: TRBD1
DNA: TGTGCCAGCAGCCCCGTCGACAGGGCCCAAGAGACCCAGTACTTC
CDR3: CASSPVDRAQETQYF

V: TRBV6-1
size: once
J: TRBJ1-5
D: .
DNA: TGTGCCAGCACCCCGCAGGCCCCGGCTGGTCAGCCCCAGCATTTT
CDR3: CASTPQAPAGQPQHF

V: TRBV7-2
size: .
J: TRBJ2-5
D: .
DNA: TGTGCCAGCAGCTCACAGGGATCCCCCAGGGAGACCCAGTACTTC
CDR3: CASSSQGSPRETQYF